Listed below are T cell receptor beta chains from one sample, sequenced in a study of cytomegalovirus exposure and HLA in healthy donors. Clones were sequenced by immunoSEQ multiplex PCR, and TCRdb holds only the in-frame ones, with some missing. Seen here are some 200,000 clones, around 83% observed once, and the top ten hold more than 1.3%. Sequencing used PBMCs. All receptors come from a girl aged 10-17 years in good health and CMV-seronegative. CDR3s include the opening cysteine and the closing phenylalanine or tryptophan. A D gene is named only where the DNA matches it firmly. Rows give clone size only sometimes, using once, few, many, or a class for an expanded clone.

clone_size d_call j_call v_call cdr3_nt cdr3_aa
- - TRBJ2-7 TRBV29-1 TGCAGCGTCGGGTCAACCATCCACTACTACGAGCAGTACTTC CSVGSTIHYYEQYF
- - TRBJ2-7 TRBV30 TGTGCCTACAAATGGGGCACTTCCTACGAGCAGTACTTC CAYKWGTSYEQYF
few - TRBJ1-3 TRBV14 TGTGCCAGCAGCCAAGCTCGAAACACCATATATTTT CASSQARNTIYF
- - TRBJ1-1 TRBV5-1 TGCGCCAGCAGCTTTGGGGGGGACGTCACTGAAGCTTTCTTT CASSFGGDVTEAFF
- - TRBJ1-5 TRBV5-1 TGCGCCAGCAGCTTGGCCGGGAGCTATAGCAATCAGCCCCAGCATTTT CASSLAGSYSNQPQHF
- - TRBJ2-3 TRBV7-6 TGTGCCAGCAGCCACCCCCGGCGGTCTAGCCCTAGCACAGATACGCAGTATTTT CASSHPRRSSPSTDTQYF
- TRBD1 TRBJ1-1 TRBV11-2 TGTGCCAGCAGCTTATTCGGGAGCCAGACAGGGCCAAGGTCCGCTTTCTTT CASSLFGSQTGPRSAFF
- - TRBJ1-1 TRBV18 TGTGCCAGCTCACCACCCGGTGACACTGAAGCTTTCTTT CASSPPGDTEAFF
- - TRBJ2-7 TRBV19 TGTGCCAGTAGCCTTGGGGGAGGAGGGTACGAGCAGTACTTC CASSLGGGGYEQYF
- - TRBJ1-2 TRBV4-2 TGTGCCAGCAGCCACGTGGGCAGGGGCTATGGCTACACCTTC CASSHVGRGYGYTF
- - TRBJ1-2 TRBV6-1 TGTGCCAGCAGTGAATACAGAGTGGGTCTCAGCTATGGCTACACCTTC CASSEYRVGLSYGYTF
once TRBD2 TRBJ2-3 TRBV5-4 TGTGCCAGCAGCTCCTTAGCGGGGGGGCCGGCAGATACGCAGTATTTT CASSSLAGGPADTQYF
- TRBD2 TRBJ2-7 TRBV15 TGTGCCACCAGCAGAGGAGCGGGGGCCTACGAGCAGTACTTC CATSRGAGAYEQYF